The rows below give T cell receptor beta chains drawn from one sample of a study of brain T cells in children with intractable seizures. Some clones are missing from TCRdb's copy, which holds only in-frame ones; the method was immunoSEQ multiplex PCR. The sample includes roughly 120,000 clones, 94% seen only once; the top ten take approximately 3.9%. The specimen comprised peripheral blood, sampled at surgery. These receptors were taken from a boy under three years old with hemimegalencephaly and intractable seizures. Each CDR3 is given with its conserved first and last residue. Each record gives: clone size, V gene, CDR3 length, J gene, D gene, CDR3 DNA, CDR3 protein. A D gene is named only where the DNA matches it firmly. For some rows the clone size is stated as once, few or many, or as a class when expanded; others skip it.

clone_size: NA; v_call: TRBV2; cdr3_length: 15; j_call: TRBJ2-1; d_call: TRBD2; cdr3_nt: TGTGCCAGCAGTGAACGGCTAGCGGGCTACAATGAGCAGTTCTTC; cdr3_aa: CASSERLAGYNEQFF
clone_size: NA; v_call: TRBV28; cdr3_length: 13; j_call: TRBJ2-5; d_call: NA; cdr3_nt: TGTGCCAGCAGTTTAGGGGGGGCAGAGACCCAGTACTTC; cdr3_aa: CASSLGGAETQYF
clone_size: NA; v_call: TRBV23-1; cdr3_length: 13; j_call: TRBJ2-7; d_call: NA; cdr3_nt: TGCGCCAGCAGTCCGGGACTCCGCTACGAGCAGTACTTC; cdr3_aa: CASSPGLRYEQYF
clone_size: NA; v_call: TRBV29-1; cdr3_length: 14; j_call: TRBJ2-1; d_call: TRBD2; cdr3_nt: TGCAGCGTTGTAGGGCGGGAGAGTAACAATGAGCAGTTCTTC; cdr3_aa: CSVVGRESNNEQFF
clone_size: NA; v_call: TRBV4-3; cdr3_length: 16; j_call: TRBJ2-3; d_call: TRBD2; cdr3_nt: TGCGCCAGCAGCTCCCTAGCGGGAGGGCCAGGAGATACGCAGTATTTT; cdr3_aa: CASSSLAGGPGDTQYF
clone_size: NA; v_call: TRBV2; cdr3_length: 14; j_call: TRBJ1-1; d_call: NA; cdr3_nt: TGTGCCAGCAATATTTATGGTACCCCGTCTGAAGCTTTCTTT; cdr3_aa: CASNIYGTPSEAFF
clone_size: NA; v_call: TRBV19; cdr3_length: 15; j_call: TRBJ1-5; d_call: TRBD1; cdr3_nt: TGTGCCAGTAGTAGCGACAGGGGGCAGGTTCAGCCCCAGCATTTT; cdr3_aa: CASSSDRGQVQPQHF
clone_size: NA; v_call: TRBV6-6; cdr3_length: 14; j_call: TRBJ2-7; d_call: NA; cdr3_nt: TGTGCCAGCAGTTCCCTGATGAGCTCCTACGAGCAGTACTTC; cdr3_aa: CASSSLMSSYEQYF
clone_size: NA; v_call: TRBV24-1; cdr3_length: 12; j_call: TRBJ1-2; d_call: TRBD1; cdr3_nt: TGTGCCACCAGTCTCCAGGGGGACGGCTACACCTTC; cdr3_aa: CATSLQGDGYTF
clone_size: once; v_call: TRBV7-9; cdr3_length: 14; j_call: TRBJ2-7; d_call: TRBD2; cdr3_nt: TGTGCCAGCAGCCCTAGCGGGAGGGCCTACGAGCAGTACTTC; cdr3_aa: CASSPSGRAYEQYF
clone_size: NA; v_call: TRBV14; cdr3_length: 15; j_call: TRBJ2-7; d_call: TRBD2; cdr3_nt: TGTGCCAGCAGCCCGGGCCCGTCTAGCGGCTACGAGCAGTACTTC; cdr3_aa: CASSPGPSSGYEQYF
clone_size: once; v_call: TRBV7-8; cdr3_length: 15; j_call: TRBJ2-2; d_call: TRBD2; cdr3_nt: TGTGCCAGCAGCTTGAGTAGCGGGAGAGGCGGGGAGCTGTTTTTT; cdr3_aa: CASSLSSGRGGELFF